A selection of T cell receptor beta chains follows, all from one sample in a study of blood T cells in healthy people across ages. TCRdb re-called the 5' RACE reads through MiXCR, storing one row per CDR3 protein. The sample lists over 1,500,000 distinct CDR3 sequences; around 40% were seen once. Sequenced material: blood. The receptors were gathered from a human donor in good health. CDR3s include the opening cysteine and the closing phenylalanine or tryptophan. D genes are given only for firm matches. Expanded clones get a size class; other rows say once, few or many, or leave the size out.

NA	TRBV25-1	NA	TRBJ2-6	TGTGCCAGCAGTGACTCCCGGACAGTCTCTGGGGCCAACGTCCTGACTTTC	CASSDSRTVSGANVLTF
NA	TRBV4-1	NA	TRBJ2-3	TGCGTCAGCAGCCAAGAGTGGAGTTCCGGGGATACGCAGTATTTT	CVSSQEWSSGDTQYF
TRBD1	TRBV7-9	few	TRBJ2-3	TGTGCCAGCAGCCCCCAGGACAGGGTTTTCCCTTCCCTTTACACAGATACGCAGTATTTT	CASSPQDRVFPSLYTDTQYF
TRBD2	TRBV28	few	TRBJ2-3	TGTGCCAGCAGTGGACTAGCGGGGGGGGTCAATACGCAGTATTTT	CASSGLAGGVNTQYF
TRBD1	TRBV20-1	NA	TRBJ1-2	TGCAGTGCCGGACAGGGAATGTATGGCTACACCTTC	CSAGQGMYGYTF
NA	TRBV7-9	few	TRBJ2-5	TGTGCCAGCAGCTTAGCGGCCGGGGCTGAGACCCAGTACTTC	CASSLAAGAETQYF
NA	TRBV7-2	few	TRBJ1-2	TGTGCCAGCAGCTTACTGATGCAGGGAGAGAACTATGGCTACACCTTC	CASSLLMQGENYGYTF
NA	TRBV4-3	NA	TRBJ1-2	TGCGCCAGCAGCCAAGTTGGCCCGATGGGTGGCTACACCTTC	CASSQVGPMGGYTF
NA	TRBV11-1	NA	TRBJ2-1	TGTGCCAGCAGCTTCGTGGGGTCATACAATGAGCAGTTCTTC	CASSFVGSYNEQFF
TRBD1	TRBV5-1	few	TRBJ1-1	TGCGCCAGCAGCGTGACAGGGCCTACTGAAGCTTTCTTT	CASSVTGPTEAFF
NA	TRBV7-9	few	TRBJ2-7	TGTGCCAGCAGCCCAAGGGGCAAATCATACGAGCAGTACTTC	CASSPRGKSYEQYF
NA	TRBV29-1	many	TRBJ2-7	TGCAGCGCTGAGCGCGGCTACGAGCAGTACTTC	CSAERGYEQYF
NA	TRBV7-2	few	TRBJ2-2	TGTGCCAGCAGCTTAACGAAGGATTTGGCGAGCACCGGGGAGCTGTTTTTT	CASSLTKDLASTGELFF
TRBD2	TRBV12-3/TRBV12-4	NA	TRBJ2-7	TGTGCCAGCAGTCCCCTTAGCGGGGGGTCCTACGAGCAGTACTTC	CASSPLSGGSYEQYF
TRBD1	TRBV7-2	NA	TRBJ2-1	TGTGCCAGCAGCCTAAACCGGGACAGTAATGAGCAGTTCTTC	CASSLNRDSNEQFF
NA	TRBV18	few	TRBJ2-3	TGTGCCAGCTCACCCGAAGGGGGGGCACGAGGAGATACGCAGTATTTT	CASSPEGGARGDTQYF
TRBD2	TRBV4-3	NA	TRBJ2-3	TGCGCCAGCAGCCAAGATTCCTTAACTAGCGGGGGGAGAGATACGCAGTATTTT	CASSQDSLTSGGRDTQYF
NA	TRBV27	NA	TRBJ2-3	TGTGCCAGCAGTTTATCGGCCCAAAGCATGTCGACAGATACGCAGTATTTT	CASSLSAQSMSTDTQYF